At least ten counts were recorded for the clone carrying this TCR beta chain. The antigen remains unidentified. The V gene lost 0 bases and the J gene lost 4 bases, with 10 bases spanning the gap. Germline CDR1 and CDR2: LGHNA and YNFKEQ. CDR3 size: 15 residues. These data are taken from a study of post-analysis software for immune sequencing data. Study-wide results and limits: Roughly 5 TRBV segments, TRBV5-6, TRBV5-1 and TRBV20-1 among them, were found more frequent in patients than controls.

Every TCR beta cDNA library bore unique molecular identifiers. From the PCR reads, TCRdb called clonotypes with MiXCR, one entry per CDR3 protein. Of 430,000 or so distinct CDR3 sequences detected, less than 40% appear once; the ten largest clones hold around 8%. The chain uses TRBV4-2 and TRBJ2-1; D is uncertain. Sequencing used blood. The receptor was isolated from a girl aged 2-10 years with multiple sclerosis. The CDR3 bases are TGTGCCAGCAGCCAAGATTCTGCTGGATACAATGAGCAGTTCTTC. Protein product: CASSQDSAGYNEQFF.